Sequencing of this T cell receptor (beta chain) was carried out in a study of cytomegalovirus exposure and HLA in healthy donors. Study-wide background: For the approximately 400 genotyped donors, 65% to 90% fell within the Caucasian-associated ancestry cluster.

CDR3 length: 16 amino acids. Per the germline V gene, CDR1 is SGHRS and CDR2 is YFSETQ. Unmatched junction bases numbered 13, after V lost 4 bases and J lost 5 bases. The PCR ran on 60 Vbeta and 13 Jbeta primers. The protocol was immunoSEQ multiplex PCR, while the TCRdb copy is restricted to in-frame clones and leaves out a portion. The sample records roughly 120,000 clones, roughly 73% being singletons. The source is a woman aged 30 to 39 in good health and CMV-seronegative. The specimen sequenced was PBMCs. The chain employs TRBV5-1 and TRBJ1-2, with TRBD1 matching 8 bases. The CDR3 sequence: CASSPGTGRQGYGYTF. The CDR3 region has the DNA TGCGCCAGCAGCCCGGGGACTGGTAGACAGGGGTATGGCTACACCTTC.